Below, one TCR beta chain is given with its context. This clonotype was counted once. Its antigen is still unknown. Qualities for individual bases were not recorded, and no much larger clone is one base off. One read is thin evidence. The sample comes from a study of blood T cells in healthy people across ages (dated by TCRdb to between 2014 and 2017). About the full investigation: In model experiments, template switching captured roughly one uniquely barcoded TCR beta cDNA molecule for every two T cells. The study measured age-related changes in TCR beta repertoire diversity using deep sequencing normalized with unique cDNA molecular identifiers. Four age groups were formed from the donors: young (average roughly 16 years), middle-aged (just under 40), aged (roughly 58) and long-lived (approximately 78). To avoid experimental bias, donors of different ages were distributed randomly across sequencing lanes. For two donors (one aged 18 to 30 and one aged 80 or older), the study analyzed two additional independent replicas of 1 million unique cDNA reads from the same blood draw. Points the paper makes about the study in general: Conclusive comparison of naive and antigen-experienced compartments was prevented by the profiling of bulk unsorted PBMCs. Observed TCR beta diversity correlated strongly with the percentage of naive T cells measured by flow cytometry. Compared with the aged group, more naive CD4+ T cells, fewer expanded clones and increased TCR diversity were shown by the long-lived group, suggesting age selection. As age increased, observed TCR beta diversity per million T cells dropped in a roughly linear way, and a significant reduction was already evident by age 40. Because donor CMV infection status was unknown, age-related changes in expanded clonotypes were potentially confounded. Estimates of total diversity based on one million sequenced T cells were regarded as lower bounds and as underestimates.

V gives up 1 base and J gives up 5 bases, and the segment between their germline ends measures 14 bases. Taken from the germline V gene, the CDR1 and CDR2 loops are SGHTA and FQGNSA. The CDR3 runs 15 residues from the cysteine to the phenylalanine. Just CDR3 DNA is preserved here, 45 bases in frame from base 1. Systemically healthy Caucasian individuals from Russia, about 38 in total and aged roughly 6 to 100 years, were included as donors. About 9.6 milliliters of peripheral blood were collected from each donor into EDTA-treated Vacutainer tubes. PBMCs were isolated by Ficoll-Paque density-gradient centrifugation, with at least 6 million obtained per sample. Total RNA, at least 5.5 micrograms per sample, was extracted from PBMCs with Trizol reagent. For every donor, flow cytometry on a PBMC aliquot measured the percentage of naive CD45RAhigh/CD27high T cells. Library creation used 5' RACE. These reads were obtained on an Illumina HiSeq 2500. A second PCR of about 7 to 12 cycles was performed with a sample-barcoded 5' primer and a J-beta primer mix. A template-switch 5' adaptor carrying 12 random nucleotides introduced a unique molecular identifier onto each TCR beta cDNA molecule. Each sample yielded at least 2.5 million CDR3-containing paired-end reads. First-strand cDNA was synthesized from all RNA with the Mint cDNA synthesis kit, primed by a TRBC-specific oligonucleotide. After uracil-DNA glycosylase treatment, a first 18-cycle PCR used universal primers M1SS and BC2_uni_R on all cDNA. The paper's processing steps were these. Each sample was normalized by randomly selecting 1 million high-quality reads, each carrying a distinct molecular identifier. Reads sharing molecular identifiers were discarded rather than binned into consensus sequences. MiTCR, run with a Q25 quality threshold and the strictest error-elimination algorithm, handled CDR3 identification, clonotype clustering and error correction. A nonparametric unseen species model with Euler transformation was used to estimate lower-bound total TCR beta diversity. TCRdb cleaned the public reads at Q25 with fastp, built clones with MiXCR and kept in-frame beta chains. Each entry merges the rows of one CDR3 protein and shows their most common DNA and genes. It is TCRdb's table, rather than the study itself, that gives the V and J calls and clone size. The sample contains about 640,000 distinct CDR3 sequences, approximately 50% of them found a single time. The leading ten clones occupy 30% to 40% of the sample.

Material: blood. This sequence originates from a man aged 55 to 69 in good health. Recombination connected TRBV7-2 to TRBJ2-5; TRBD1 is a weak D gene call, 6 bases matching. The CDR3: CASSLVDLRGETQYF. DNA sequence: TGTGCCAGCAGCTTAGTCGACCTCAGGGGTGAGACCCAGTACTTC. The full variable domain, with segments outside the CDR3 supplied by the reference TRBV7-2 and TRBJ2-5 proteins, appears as GAGVSQSPSNKVTEKGKDVELRCDPISGHTALYWYRQSLGQGLEFLIYFQGNSAPDKSGLPSDRFSAERTGGSVSTLTIQRTQQEDSAVYLCASSLVDLRGETQYFGPGTRLLVL.